The 19 T cell receptor beta chains reported below all come from one sample, sequenced in a study of T-cell memory formation after mild COVID-19. TCRdb reprocessed the 5' RACE reads via MiXCR and lists one record per CDR3 protein. The table has some 40,000 distinct CDR3 sequences, approximately 7% seen once. The material sequenced was PBMCs or a T cell subset sorted from them (not recorded which). These receptors all stem from a man aged 18 to 30 who had mild COVID-19 (a few samples of this study predate the infection). Cell type and time point are not known.

The chain combines TRBV28 with TRBJ2-3, with D perhaps matching TRBD1 (5 bases). V lost 1 base and J 0 bases, leaving 11 bases between the germline ends. The CDR3 has 16 amino acids. Germline CDR1 MDHEN, CDR2 SYDVKM. The CDR3 DNA reads as TGTGCCAGCAGTTTATCTCGGGCAGGGAGCACAGATACGCAGTATTTT. Encoded protein: CASSLSRAGSTDTQYF.

This clonotype was counted only a few times. V gene TRBV4-3 combines with J gene TRBJ2-2; D might be TRBD1 or TRBD2, each matching 5 bases. The germline V gene encodes CDR1 LGHNA and CDR2 YSLEER. This CDR3 spans 18 amino acids. With 0 bases removed from V and 8 bases from J, the gap between germline ends came to 22 bases. CDR3 protein: CASSQEEVWDPAPGELFF. CDR3 DNA: TGCGCCAGCAGCCAAGAGGAAGTTTGGGACCCAGCACCGGGGGAGCTGTTTTTT.

This clonotype turned up a few times. Written as DNA, the CDR3 is TGTGCCATCAGTGCCGGGGACTATGGCTACACCTTC. This translates into CAISAGDYGYTF. The rearrangement joins TRBV10-3 to TRBJ1-2; D is uncertain. CDR3 size: 12 residues. Germline V gene data show CDR1 as ENHRY and CDR2 as SYGVKD. Trimming took off 4 bases at V and 3 bases at J, with 6 bases between the two ends.

This clonotype was detected ten times or more. This chain uses TRBV15 with TRBJ2-5; 9 nucleotides align to TRBD2. The V gene's germline CDR1 is LNHNV and CDR2 YYDKDF (reference sequence). V dropped 0 bases and J dropped 5; count of bases not matched to a gene: 1. There are 14 residues in the CDR3. The CDR3: CATSRDLAGETQYF. In DNA, the CDR3 is TGTGCCACCAGCAGAGATCTAGCGGGGGAGACCCAGTACTTC.

This clonotype was recorded at least ten times. The chain carries TRBV12-5 and TRBJ1-1; D unclear. This CDR3 contains 13 residues. Trimming stripped 1 base from V and 4 bases from J, with 7 bases between. Germline-derived CDR1 and CDR2 are LGHNT and FRNRAP. The DNA for the CDR3 is TGTGCTAGTGGTTTGGAGGTGGGCACTGAAGCTTTCTTT. Its protein is CASGLEVGTEAFF.

Many counts were recorded for this clonotype. The chain carries TRBV5-4 and TRBJ2-1, with D perhaps TRBD2 (6 bases). Germline CDR1 is SGHNT and CDR2 is YYREEE (reference sequence). The CDR3 contains 15 residues. V was trimmed by 3 bases and J by 5 bases, leaving 15 bases between them. The CDR3 loop reads CASSSSRRGNNEQFF. DNA of the CDR3: TGTGCCAGCAGCTCCAGCCGGAGGGGAAACAATGAGCAGTTCTTC.

This clonotype was found a few times. The V and J genes are TRBV7-9 and TRBJ2-6; 8 bases map to TRBD1. The junction had 7 bases not matched to a gene; V was cut back by 5 bases and J by 1 base. The CDR3 has 17 residues. CDR1 and CDR2 from the germline V gene are SEHNR and FQNEAQ (reference sequence). CDR3 in amino acids: CASSRRGRISGANVLTF. DNA of the CDR3: TGTGCCAGCAGCCGCAGGGGGCGCATTTCTGGGGCCAACGTCCTGACTTTC.

This sequence joins TRBV5-6 and TRBJ1-1; D is undetermined. V gave up 4 bases and J gave up 0 bases, with 13 bases separating them. CDR1 is SGHDT and CDR2 is YYEEEE in the germline V gene. This CDR3 is built from 15 residues. CDR3 nucleotides: TGTGCCAGCAGCCCGTTGACGCGAATGAACACTGAAGCTTTCTTT. Protein sequence: CASSPLTRMNTEAFF.

J is TRBJ1-4 and V is TRBV7-6; D not resolved. Trimming removed 0 bases from V and 0 bases from J, with 5 bases in between. Per the germline V gene, CDR1 is SGHVS and CDR2 is FNYEAQ. The CDR3 spans 15 residues. CDR3 in amino acids: CASSLAPSTNEKLFF. The CDR3 region has the DNA TGTGCCAGCAGCTTAGCCCCCTCAACTAATGAAAAACTGTTTTTT.

The gene calls are TRBV9 and TRBJ2-1; 13 bases line up with TRBD2. Germline loops: CDR1 SGDLS, CDR2 YYNGEE. This CDR3 region has 15 residues. Trimming removed 3 bases from V and 7 bases from J; junction bases left unmatched: 4. As DNA, the CDR3 is TGTGCCAGCAGCGGGACTAGCGGGGGTGGGAATGAGCAGTTCTTC. Translation gives CASSGTSGGGNEQFF.

This clonotype was counted at least ten times. V and J are TRBV20-1 and TRBJ2-3; D may be TRBD2 (6 bases). Germline V gene sequence: CDR1 DFQATT, CDR2 SNEGSKA (reference sequence). With 0 bases removed from V and 14 bases from J, the gap between germline ends came to 24 bases. The CDR3 has 15 residues. CDR3 sequence: CSARDHLASSAGPYF. The CDR3 DNA is TGCAGTGCTAGAGATCACCTAGCGTCCTCAGCCGGTCCGTATTTT.

This clonotype turned up a few times. The chain has TRBV4-1 and TRBJ1-4; D gene ambiguous. This CDR3 is built from 13 residues. Between the trimmed V and J ends, which lost 1 base and 7 bases, there was a span of 7 bases. Looked up from germline, CDR1 is MGHRA and CDR2 is YSYEKL. The CDR3 here is CASSQVFAEKLFF. The DNA of the CDR3 is TGCGCCAGCAGCCAAGTTTTTGCTGAAAAACTGTTTTTT.

A note on this clonotype: A much larger clone differs by one base, so this may be a read error. This chain links TRBV7-2 with TRBJ2-4, with D unclear. Germline CDR1 SGHTA, CDR2 FQGNSA. The V end lost 1 base, the J end lost 6 bases, and 10 bases lay between the germline ends. This CDR3 contains 14 residues. The CDR3 DNA is TGTGCCAGCAGCTTAGTTGCCGCTGGAAACATTCAGTACTTC. Its protein product is CASSLVAAGNIQYF.

This clonotype was counted between two and nine times. The chain carries TRBV7-2 and TRBJ1-4; maybe TRBD1 (6 bases). Germline lookup yields CDR1 SGHTA and CDR2 FQGNSA. CDR3 size: 13 residues. Between the trimmed V and J ends, which lost 2 bases and 8 bases, there was a span of 9 bases. The CDR3: CASSLQGREKLFF. The CDR3 DNA reads as TGTGCCAGCAGCTTACAGGGGCGGGAAAAACTGTTTTTT.

This clonotype was seen only a few times. J is TRBJ1-3 and V is TRBV7-2; D remains unclear. The CDR3 contains 13 residues. CDR1 SGHTA and CDR2 FQGNSA come from the germline V gene. Between the trimmed V and J ends, which lost 0 bases and 8 bases, there was a span of 8 bases. The CDR3 loop is CASSLAPGDTIYF. The CDR3 bases are TGTGCCAGCAGCTTAGCACCCGGAGACACCATATATTTT.

This clonotype was observed at least ten times. The chain is built from TRBV30 and TRBJ2-5, with 8 nucleotides matching TRBD2. The CDR3 has 14 amino acids. Germline CDR1 GTSNPN, CDR2 SVGIG (reference sequence). The V gene end was trimmed by 2 bases and the J gene end by 4 bases; junction bases not matched to a gene: 6. CDR3 in DNA: TGTGCCTGGAGTTTTAGCGGGGCCTCAGAGACCCAGTACTTC. This codes for CAWSFSGASETQYF.

This chain uses TRBV6-2 or TRBV6-3 with TRBJ2-3, with 7 bases that match TRBD2. The CDR3 totals 18 residues. CDR1 is MNHEY and CDR2 is SVGEGT in the germline V gene. J gave up 4 bases and V 0 bases, and 13 bases lay outside the gene matches. In DNA form, the CDR3 reads TGTGCCAGCAGTTACTCGAGGCTAGCGGTTAAGAATTCAGATACGCAGTATTTT. It is translated as CASSYSRLAVKNSDTQYF.

This clonotype was detected ten times or more. The CDR3 DNA follows: TGTGCCAGCAGTCCGGCCCTACAAGAGACCCAGTACTTC. Translating it yields CASSPALQETQYF. This rearrangement joins TRBV6-5 to TRBJ2-5; no reliable D call. The CDR3 covers 13 residues. Germline assignment: CDR1 MNHEY and CDR2 SVGAGI. The germline V and J ends were trimmed by 5 bases and 2 bases, with 9 bases remaining between them.

A few counts support this clonotype. V gene TRBV7-6 combines with J gene TRBJ1-5; D gene ambiguous. This CDR3 spans 12 amino acids. Trimming removed 2 bases from V and 9 bases from J, with 8 bases in between. Germline V gives CDR1 SGHVS, CDR2 FNYEAQ. The CDR3 sequence: CASSLSQGPQHF. The DNA for the CDR3 is TGTGCCAGCAGCTTAAGTCAAGGGCCCCAGCATTTT.